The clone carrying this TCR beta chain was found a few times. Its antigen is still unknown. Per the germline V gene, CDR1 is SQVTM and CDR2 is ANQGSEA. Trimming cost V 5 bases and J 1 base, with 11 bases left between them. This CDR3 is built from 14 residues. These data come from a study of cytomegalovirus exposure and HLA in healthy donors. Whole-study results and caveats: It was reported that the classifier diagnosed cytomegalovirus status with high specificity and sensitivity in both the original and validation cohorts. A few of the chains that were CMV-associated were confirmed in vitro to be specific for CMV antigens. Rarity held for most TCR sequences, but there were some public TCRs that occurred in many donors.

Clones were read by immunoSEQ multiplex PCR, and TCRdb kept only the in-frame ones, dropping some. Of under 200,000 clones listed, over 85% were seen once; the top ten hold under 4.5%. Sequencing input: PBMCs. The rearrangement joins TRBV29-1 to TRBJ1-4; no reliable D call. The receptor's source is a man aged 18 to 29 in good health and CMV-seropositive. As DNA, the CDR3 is TGCAGCGTTTACCCCACAGTAACTAATGAAAAACTGTTTTTT. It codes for CSVYPTVTNEKLFF.